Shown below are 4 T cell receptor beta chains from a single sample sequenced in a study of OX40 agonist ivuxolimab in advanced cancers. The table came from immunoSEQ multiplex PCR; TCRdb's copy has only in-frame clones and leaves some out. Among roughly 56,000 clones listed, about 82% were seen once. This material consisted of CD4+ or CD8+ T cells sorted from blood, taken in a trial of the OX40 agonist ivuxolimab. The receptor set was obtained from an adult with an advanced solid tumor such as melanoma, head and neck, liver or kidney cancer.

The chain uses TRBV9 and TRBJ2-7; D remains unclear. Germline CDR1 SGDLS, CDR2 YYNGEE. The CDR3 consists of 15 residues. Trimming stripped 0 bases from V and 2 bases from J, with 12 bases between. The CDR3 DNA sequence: TGTGCCAGCAGCGTAGGACTTAAACCAGCCTACGAGCAGTACTTC. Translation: CASSVGLKPAYEQYF.

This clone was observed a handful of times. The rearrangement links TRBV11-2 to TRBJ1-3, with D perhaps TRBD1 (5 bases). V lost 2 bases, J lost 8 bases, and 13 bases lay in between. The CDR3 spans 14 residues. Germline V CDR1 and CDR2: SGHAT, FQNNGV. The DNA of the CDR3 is TGTGCCAGCAGCTTATACGGGACTGGGCACACCATATATTTT. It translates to CASSLYGTGHTIYF.

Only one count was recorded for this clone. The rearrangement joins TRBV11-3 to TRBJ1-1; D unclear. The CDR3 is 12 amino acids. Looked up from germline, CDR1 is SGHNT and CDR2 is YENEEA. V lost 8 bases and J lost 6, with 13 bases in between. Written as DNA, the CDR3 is TGTGCCAGCGGAGGGAGAGGGCCTGAAGCTTTCTTT. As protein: CASGGRGPEAFF.

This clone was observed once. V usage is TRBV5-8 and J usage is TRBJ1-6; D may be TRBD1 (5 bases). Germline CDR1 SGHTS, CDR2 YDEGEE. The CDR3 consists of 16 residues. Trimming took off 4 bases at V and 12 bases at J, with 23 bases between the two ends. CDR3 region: CASSIRDGGPEGPLHF. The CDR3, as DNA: TGTGCCAGCAGCATCCGGGACGGCGGGCCAGAGGGACCCCTCCACTTT.